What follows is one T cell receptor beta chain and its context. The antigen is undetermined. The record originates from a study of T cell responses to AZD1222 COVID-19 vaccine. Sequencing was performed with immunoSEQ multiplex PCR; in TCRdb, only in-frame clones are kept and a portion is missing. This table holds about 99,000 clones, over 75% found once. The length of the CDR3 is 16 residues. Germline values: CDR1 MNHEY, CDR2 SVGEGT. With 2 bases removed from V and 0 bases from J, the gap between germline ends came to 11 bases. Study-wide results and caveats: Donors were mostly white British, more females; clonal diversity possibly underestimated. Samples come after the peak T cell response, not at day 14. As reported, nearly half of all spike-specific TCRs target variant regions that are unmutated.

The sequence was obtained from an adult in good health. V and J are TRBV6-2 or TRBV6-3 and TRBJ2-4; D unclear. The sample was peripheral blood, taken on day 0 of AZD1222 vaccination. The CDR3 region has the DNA TGTGCCAGCAGTTACGGAAGAGCCCTAGCCAAAAACATTCAGTACTTC. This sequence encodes CASSYGRALAKNIQYF.